This entry concerns a single TCR beta chain. Germline is not matched at one junction end, which may reflect a read error. No cell sorting was done before RNA was extracted from the tissue. The sample belongs to a study of tumor and adjacent non-tumor tissue in lung cancer. TCRbeta libraries were built with three rounds of nested PCR, modified from ARM-PCR. TCRdb reanalysed the multiplex PCR reads using MiXCR and keeps one entry per CDR3 protein. The profile shows about 120,000 distinct CDR3 sequences, 84% of them singletons. CDR3 length equals 11 residues. Germline V gene lookup returns CDR1 MNHNY and CDR2 SVGAGI (reference sequence).

The chain links TRBV6-6 to TRBJ2-5; D tentatively reads TRBD1 or TRBD2 (5 bases each). The source is a man in his 70s with non-small cell lung cancer. The source material was lung tumor tissue. The CDR3 coding sequence is TGTGCTAGCAGCCCTAGGGACACCCAGTACTTC. Translation: CASSPRDTQYF.